This T cell receptor (beta chain) was sequenced in a study of tumor and adjacent non-tumor tissue in lung cancer. A word on this clonotype: The antigen is undetermined. A junction end diverges from the germline sequence, so it may reflect a read error.

CDR3 length equals 16 residues. Germline CDR1 and CDR2: MNHEY and SVGEGT. Study-wide findings and caveats: Compared with tumor, normal lung showed significantly lower TCR diversity. Higher tumor TCR diversity was associated with shorter survival.

The library came from three nested PCR rounds adapted from ARM-PCR protocols. TCRdb reprocessed the multiplex PCR reads with MiXCR, giving one entry per CDR3 protein. The sample shows about 110,000 distinct CDR3 sequences, over 70% of them seen only once. RNA was extracted from bulk tissue without any cell sorting. Newly diagnosed lung cancer patients had thoracic surgery in China, August–late 2014, without prior chemotherapy. Sequencing was carried out using lung tumor tissue. The TCR originated in a man in his 70s with non-small cell lung cancer. The V and J genes are TRBV6-2 or TRBV6-3 and TRBJ1-1; maybe TRBD1 (5 bases). The CDR3 DNA is TGTGCCAGCAGTTTCATTCCCGGGGCAAGAGGGACCGAAGTTTTCTTT. Translation: CASSFIPGARGTEVFF.